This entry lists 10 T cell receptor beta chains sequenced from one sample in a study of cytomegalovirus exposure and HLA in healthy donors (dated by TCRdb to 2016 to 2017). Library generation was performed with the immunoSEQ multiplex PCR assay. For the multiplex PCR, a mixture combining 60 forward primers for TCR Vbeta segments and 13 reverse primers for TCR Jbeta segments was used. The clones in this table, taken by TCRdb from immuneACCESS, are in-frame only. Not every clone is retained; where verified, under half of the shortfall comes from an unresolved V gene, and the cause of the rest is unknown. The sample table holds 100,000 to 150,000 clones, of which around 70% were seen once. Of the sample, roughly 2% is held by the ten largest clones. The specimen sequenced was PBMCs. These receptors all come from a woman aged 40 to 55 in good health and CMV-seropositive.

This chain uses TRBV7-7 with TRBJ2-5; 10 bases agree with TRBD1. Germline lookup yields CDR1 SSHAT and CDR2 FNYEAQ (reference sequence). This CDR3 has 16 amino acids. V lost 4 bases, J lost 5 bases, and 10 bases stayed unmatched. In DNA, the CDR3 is TGTGCCAGCAGCTCCTCCGACAGGGGGCAGGGGGAGACCCAGTACTTC. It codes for CASSSSDRGQGETQYF. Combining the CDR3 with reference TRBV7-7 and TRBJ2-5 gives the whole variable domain GAGVSQSPRYKVTKRGQDVTLRCDPISSHATLYWYQQALGQGPEFLTYFNYEAQPDKSGLPSDRFSAERPEGSISTLTIQRTEQRDSAMYRCASSSSDRGQGETQYFGPGTRLLVL.

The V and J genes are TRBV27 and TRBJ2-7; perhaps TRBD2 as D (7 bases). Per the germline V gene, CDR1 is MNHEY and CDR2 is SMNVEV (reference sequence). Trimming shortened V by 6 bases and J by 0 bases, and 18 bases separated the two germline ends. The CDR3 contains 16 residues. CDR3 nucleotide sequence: TGTGCCAGCAGACCTCATACAGGGAGGGGCTCCTACGAGCAGTACTTC. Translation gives CASRPHTGRGSYEQYF.

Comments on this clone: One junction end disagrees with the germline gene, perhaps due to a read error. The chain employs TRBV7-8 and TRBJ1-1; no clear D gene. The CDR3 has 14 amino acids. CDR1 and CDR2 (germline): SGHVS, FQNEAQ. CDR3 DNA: TGTGCCAGCATCTTAATGGGCTTAAACACTGAAGCTTTCTTT. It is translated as CASILMGLNTEAFF. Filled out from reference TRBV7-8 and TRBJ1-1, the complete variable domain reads GAGVSQSPRYKVAKRGQDVALRCDPISGHVSLFWYQQALGQGPEFLTYFQNEAQLDKSGLPSDRFFAERPEGSVSTLKIQRTQQEDSAVYLCASILMGLNTEAFFGQGTRLTVV.

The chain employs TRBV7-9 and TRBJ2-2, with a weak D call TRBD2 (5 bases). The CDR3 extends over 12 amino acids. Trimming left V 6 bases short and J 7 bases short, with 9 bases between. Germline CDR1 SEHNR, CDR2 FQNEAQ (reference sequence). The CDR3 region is CASRLGGGELFF. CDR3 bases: TGTGCCAGCAGGCTAGGAGGCGGGGAGCTGTTTTTT.

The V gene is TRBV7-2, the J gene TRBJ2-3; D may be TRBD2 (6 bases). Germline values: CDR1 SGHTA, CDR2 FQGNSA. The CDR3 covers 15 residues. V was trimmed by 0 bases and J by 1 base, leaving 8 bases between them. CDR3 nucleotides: TGTGCCAGCAGCTTAGCCGAGCGGGGCACAGATACGCAGTATTTT. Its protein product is CASSLAERGTDTQYF.

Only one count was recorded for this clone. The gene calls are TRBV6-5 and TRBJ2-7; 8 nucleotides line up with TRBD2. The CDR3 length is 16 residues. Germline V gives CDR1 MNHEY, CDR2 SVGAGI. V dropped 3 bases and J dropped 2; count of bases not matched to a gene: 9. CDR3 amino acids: CASSYVGGRPAYEQYF. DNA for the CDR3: TGTGCCAGCAGTTATGTGGGCGGGAGGCCGGCCTACGAGCAGTACTTC.

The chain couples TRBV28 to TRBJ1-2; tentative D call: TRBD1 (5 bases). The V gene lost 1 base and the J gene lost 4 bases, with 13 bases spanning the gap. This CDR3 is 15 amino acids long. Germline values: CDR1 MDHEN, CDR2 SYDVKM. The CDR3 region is CASSLSRTRSYGYTF. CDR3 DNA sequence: TGTGCCAGCAGTTTATCCCGGACACGCTCCTATGGCTACACCTTC.

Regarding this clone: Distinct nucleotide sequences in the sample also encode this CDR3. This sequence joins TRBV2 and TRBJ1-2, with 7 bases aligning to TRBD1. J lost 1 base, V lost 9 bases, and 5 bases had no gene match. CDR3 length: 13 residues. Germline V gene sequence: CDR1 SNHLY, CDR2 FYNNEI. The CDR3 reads CASSGQVNYGYTF. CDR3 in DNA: TGTGCCAGTTCCGGACAGGTTAACTATGGCTACACCTTC.

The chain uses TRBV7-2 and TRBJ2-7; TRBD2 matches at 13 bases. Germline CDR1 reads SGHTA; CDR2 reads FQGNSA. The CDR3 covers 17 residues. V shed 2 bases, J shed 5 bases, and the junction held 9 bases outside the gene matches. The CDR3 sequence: CASSLRIRLAGGDEQYF. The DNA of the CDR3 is TGTGCCAGCAGCTTAAGAATTCGACTAGCGGGAGGAGACGAGCAGTACTTC. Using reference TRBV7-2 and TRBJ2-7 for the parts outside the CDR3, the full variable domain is GAGVSQSPSNKVTEKGKDVELRCDPISGHTALYWYRQSLGQGLEFLIYFQGNSAPDKSGLPSDRFSAERTGGSVSTLTIQRTQQEDSAVYLCASSLRIRLAGGDEQYFGPGTRLTVT.

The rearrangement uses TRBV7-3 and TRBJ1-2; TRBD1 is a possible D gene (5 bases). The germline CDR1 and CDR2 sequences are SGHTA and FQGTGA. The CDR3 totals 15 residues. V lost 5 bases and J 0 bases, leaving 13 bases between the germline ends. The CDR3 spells CASSETVTSNYGYTF. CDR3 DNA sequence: TGTGCCAGCAGCGAGACAGTGACCTCTAACTATGGCTACACCTTC.